The 15 T cell receptor beta chains given below trace back to one sample, sequenced in a study of blood T cell repertoires in COVID-19. Here immunoSEQ multiplex PCR was the method, and the copy in TCRdb shows in-frame clones only, minus some. The sample consists of 45,000 to 70,000 clones, 80% to 85% of them appearing once. Sequenced input: peripheral blood. These TCRs come from a woman of 80 years or more with active or convalescent COVID-19.

V usage is TRBV19 and J usage is TRBJ2-7, with 9 positions matching TRBD2. Losses at the gene ends were 3 bases for V and 6 bases for J; bases not matched to a gene: 9. CDR1 is LNHDA, CDR2 SQIVND, per germline (reference sequence). The CDR3 runs to 15 residues. In DNA form, the CDR3 reads TGTGCCAGTAGTATGAGGGCTAGCGGGGACGTCGAGCAGTACTTC. It specifies CASSMRASGDVEQYF. Combining the CDR3 with reference TRBV19 and TRBJ2-7 gives the whole variable domain DGGITQSPKYLFRKEGQNVTLSCEQNLNHDAMYWYRQDPGQGLRLIYYSQIVNDFQKGDIAEGYSVSREKKESFPLTVTSAQKNPTAFYLCASSMRASGDVEQYFGPGTRLTVT.

This chain joins TRBV7-2 and TRBJ1-4; D call uncertain. V dropped 2 bases and J dropped 5 bases, with 15 bases sitting between them. CDR1 SGHTA and CDR2 FQGNSA come from the germline V gene. This CDR3 is built from 16 residues. The CDR3 reads CASSLTPSGSNEKLFF. The CDR3 region has the DNA TGTGCCAGCAGCTTAACCCCATCGGGTAGCAATGAAAAACTGTTTTTT. The variable domain in full, with the rest retrieved from reference TRBV7-2 and TRBJ1-4, is GAGVSQSPSNKVTEKGKDVELRCDPISGHTALYWYRQSLGQGLEFLIYFQGNSAPDKSGLPSDRFSAERTGGSVSTLTIQRTQQEDSAVYLCASSLTPSGSNEKLFFGSGTQLSVL.

This chain connects TRBV7-2 to TRBJ2-7, with 8 bases matching TRBD1. This CDR3 has 15 amino acids. After removal of 1 base from V and 5 bases from J, the junction contained 7 bases not matched to a gene. CDR1 is SGHTA and CDR2 is FQGNSA in the germline V gene. The CDR3, as DNA: TGTGCCAGCAGCTTAGTGCGCAGGGGGCATCACGAGCAGTACTTC. This encodes CASSLVRRGHHEQYF.

J is TRBJ1-3 and V is TRBV7-9, with D possibly matching TRBD1 (5 bases). The CDR3 covers 16 residues. The V gene's germline CDR1 is SEHNR and CDR2 FQNEAQ (reference sequence). With 9 bases removed from V and 0 bases from J, the gap between germline ends came to 18 bases. CDR3 DNA: TGTGCCAGTGACCCTGGGAGGGGTTCCTCTGGAAACACCATATATTTT. Translating it yields CASDPGRGSSGNTIYF.

The chain employs TRBV15 and TRBJ1-1; D is perhaps TRBD1 (6 bases). With 0 bases removed from V and 0 bases from J, the gap between germline ends came to 8 bases. Germline CDR1 reads LNHNV; CDR2 reads YYDKDF (reference sequence). The CDR3 runs 15 residues. This CDR3 reads CATSRDRGLNTEAFF. DNA for the CDR3: TGTGCCACCAGCAGAGACAGGGGCCTGAACACTGAAGCTTTCTTT.

There are a few counts of this clone. The V call is TRBV28, the J call TRBJ1-2; 8 positions match TRBD1. The CDR3 consists of 15 residues. Germline CDR1 reads MDHEN; CDR2 reads SYDVKM. The V and J ends lost 9 bases and 0 bases, in that order; junction bases with no gene match: 9. In DNA form, the CDR3 reads TGTGCCAGTTTCGGGCAGGGGGCAGCTAACTATGGCTACACCTTC. The encoded protein is CASFGQGAANYGYTF.

The genes are TRBV3-1 (or the pseudogene TRBV3-2) and TRBJ2-5, with D uncertain. Germline CDR1 reads LGHDT; CDR2 reads YNNKEL (reference sequence). The CDR3 is 13 residues long. The V end was cut by 4 bases, the J end by 10 bases, with 16 bases between. The CDR3 sequence: CASSPISVGDQYF. The CDR3 DNA follows: TGTGCCAGCAGCCCCATTTCGGTTGGTGACCAGTACTTC.

V is TRBV5-1 and J is TRBJ1-1; D unclear. The germline CDR1 and CDR2 sequences are SGHRS and YFSETQ. The CDR3 runs to 15 residues. Trimming took 0 bases from V and 4 from J, leaving 13 bases between them. This CDR3 is CASSLVAGGITEAFF. The CDR3, as DNA: TGCGCCAGCAGCTTGGTAGCAGGAGGTATCACTGAAGCTTTCTTT. The variable domain in full, completed from reference TRBV5-1 and TRBJ1-1, reads KAGVTQTPRYLIKTRGQQVTLSCSPISGHRSVSWYQQTPGQGLQFLFEYFSETQRNKGNFPGRFSGRQFSNSRSEMNVSTLELGDSALYLCASSLVAGGITEAFFGQGTRLTVV.

In this sample, this clone turned up once. V and J are TRBV7-2 and TRBJ1-6; 7 bases are a match to TRBD1. After removal of 5 bases from V and 1 base from J, the junction contained 5 bases not matched to a gene. The CDR3 has 16 amino acids. Germline CDR1 reads SGHTA; CDR2 reads FQGNSA. In nucleotides, the CDR3 is TGTGCCAGCAGCGCCTTACAGGGGTCCTATAATTCACCCCTCCACTTT. Translated, it gives CASSALQGSYNSPLHF.

The chain has TRBV4-1 and TRBJ2-4, with 8 positions matching TRBD2. The CDR3 is made up of 17 amino acids. After removal of 0 bases from V and 6 bases from J, the junction contained 10 bases not matched to a gene. Germline-derived CDR1 and CDR2 are MGHRA and YSYEKL. The CDR3: CASSQDIGGAVGNIQYF. The CDR3 DNA reads as TGCGCCAGCAGCCAAGATATCGGGGGGGCCGTTGGAAACATTCAGTACTTC.

The J gene is TRBJ1-4, the V gene TRBV7-9; maybe TRBD1 (5 bases). Germline V CDR1 and CDR2: SEHNR, FQNEAQ (reference sequence). Trimming shortened V by 0 bases and J by 5 bases, and 7 bases separated the two germline ends. This CDR3 has 14 amino acids. The CDR3 DNA follows: TGTGCCAGCAGCTTAGCCCCAGGGAATGAAAAACTGTTTTTT. Its translation is CASSLAPGNEKLFF.

The rearrangement joins TRBV10-1 to TRBJ2-2; 9 nucleotides match TRBD1. Unmatched junction bases numbered 7, after V lost 8 bases and J lost 6 bases. The CDR3 length is 14 residues. Germline V gene data show CDR1 as WNHNN and CDR2 as SYGVQD (reference sequence). Here the CDR3 reads CASGTGLKAGELFF. CDR3 bases: TGCGCCAGCGGGACAGGGTTGAAAGCCGGGGAGCTGTTTTTT.

V gene TRBV19 combines with J gene TRBJ1-2; 8 bases are shared with TRBD1. Per germline, CDR1 LNHDA and CDR2 SQIVND (reference sequence). The CDR3 consists of 13 residues. Unmatched junction bases numbered 7, after V lost 6 bases and J lost 7 bases. Here the CDR3 DNA reads TGTGCCAGTAGAACAGGGGGGCCTCGTGGCTACACCTTC. As protein: CASRTGGPRGYTF.

The genes are TRBV28 and TRBJ1-1, with D hard to call. Looked up from germline, CDR1 is MDHEN and CDR2 is SYDVKM. The CDR3 is made up of 13 amino acids. V lost 6 bases and J 0 bases, leaving 8 bases between the germline ends. Here the CDR3 reads CASSKTVNTEAFF. The CDR3 nucleotides are TGTGCCAGCAGCAAAACTGTGAACACTGAAGCTTTCTTT.

The rearrangement links TRBV9 to TRBJ2-3; 12 positions match TRBD2. J was trimmed by 0 bases and V by 4 bases; bases with no gene match: 9. Germline CDR1 SGDLS, CDR2 YYNGEE. This CDR3 contains 18 residues. This CDR3 is CASSLTSGGTRSTDTQYF. In DNA, the CDR3 is TGTGCCAGCAGCCTAACTAGCGGGGGGACCCGAAGCACAGATACGCAGTATTTT.